The 30 T cell receptor beta chains below all came from one sample that was sequenced in a study of cytotoxic CD8 clonotypes in ibrutinib-treated CLL. Clones were sequenced by immunoSEQ multiplex PCR, and TCRdb holds only the in-frame ones, with some missing. The table shows more than 200,000 clones, with 70% occurring only once. The sequences come from PBMCs, collected after 24 months of ibrutinib treatment. The source of these receptors is a human donor with chronic lymphocytic leukemia.

V gene TRBV11-2 combines with J gene TRBJ2-7; 8 bases are shared with TRBD1. V lost 3 bases, J lost 2 bases, and 9 bases stayed unmatched. Germline V gives CDR1 SGHAT, CDR2 FQNNGV. The CDR3 is 16 amino acids. The CDR3 here is CASSFGTGRVPYEQYF. Written as DNA, the CDR3 is TGTGCCAGCAGCTTCGGGACAGGTCGTGTCCCCTACGAGCAGTACTTC.

The chain combines TRBV4-3 with TRBJ2-7; 9 positions agree with TRBD2. The CDR3 is made up of 15 amino acids. V lost 1 base to trimming and J lost 0 bases; unmatched junction nucleotides: 1. Per the germline V gene, CDR1 is LGHNA and CDR2 is YSLEER. In nucleotides, the CDR3 is TGCGCCAGCAGCCAAGGGACTAGCGACTCCTACGAGCAGTACTTC. It specifies CASSQGTSDSYEQYF.

This clone occurred once. The chain uses TRBV9 and TRBJ2-7, with D perhaps TRBD2 (5 bases). The CDR3 runs to 14 residues. CDR1 and CDR2 (germline): SGDLS, YYNGEE. V lost 2 bases and J lost 6, with 15 bases in between. Written as DNA, the CDR3 is TGTGCCAGCAGCGTGGACTCCGGGATGGGCGAGCAGTACTTC. Protein sequence: CASSVDSGMGEQYF.

The chain recombines TRBV15 with TRBJ2-3, with 11 nucleotides matching TRBD2. With V trimmed by 1 base and J by 2 bases, 11 bases remained unmatched. CDR3 length: 19 amino acids. The germline V gene encodes CDR1 LNHNV and CDR2 YYDKDF (reference sequence). The CDR3 DNA reads TGTGCCACCAGCAGAGCTAGCAGCTGGACTAGCGGGTACACAGATACGCAGTATTTT. Translated, it gives CATSRASSWTSGYTDTQYF.

The chain joins TRBV19 to TRBJ1-1; D is possibly TRBD1 (6 bases). The CDR3 is 14 amino acids. Germline loops: CDR1 LNHDA, CDR2 SQIVND (reference sequence). V lost 4 bases to trimming and J lost 3 bases, with 12 bases between them. In DNA form, the CDR3 reads TGTGCCAGTAGTAGGGGGCTCGGTGACACTGAAGCTTTCTTT. Protein: CASSRGLGDTEAFF.

This clone was counted only a few times. This chain links TRBV10-3 with TRBJ1-3, with D perhaps matching TRBD1 (5 bases). The CDR3 covers 16 residues. Germline CDR1 reads ENHRY; CDR2 reads SYGVKD. Trimming shortened V by 3 bases and J by 0 bases, and 12 bases separated the two germline ends. CDR3 loop: CAISEPTTDSGNTIYF. The CDR3 nucleotides are TGTGCCATCAGTGAACCTACGACAGACTCTGGAAACACCATATATTTT.

V is TRBV9 and J is TRBJ1-2; 10 bases align to TRBD1. The CDR3 is 18 residues long. The germline V gene encodes CDR1 SGDLS and CDR2 YYNGEE. V was pared by 4 bases and J by 5 bases, with 17 bases of the junction left unmatched. CDR3 sequence reads: CASSHELTGTGERYGYTF. CDR3 bases: TGTGCCAGCAGCCATGAACTTACCGGGACAGGGGAACGTTATGGCTACACCTTC.

Only a few counts were recorded for this clone. V gene TRBV20-1 combines with J gene TRBJ1-2; D uncertain. V gave up 0 bases and J gave up 7 bases, with 3 bases separating them. Germline CDR1 is DFQATT and CDR2 is SNEGSKA (reference sequence). CDR3 length equals 10 residues. The CDR3 DNA reads TGCAGTGCTAGAGATGGTGGCTACACCTTC. Translated, it gives CSARDGGYTF.

The genes are TRBV30 and TRBJ2-7; D remains ambiguous. The CDR3 spans 11 residues. Germline assignment: CDR1 GTSNPN and CDR2 SVGIG (reference sequence). V was cut by 4 bases and J by 4 bases, with 8 bases left in between. CDR3 nucleotides: TGTGCCTGGAACCAGAAATACGAGCAGTACTTC. Translated: CAWNQKYEQYF.

This chain uses TRBV5-1 with TRBJ2-5; D not resolved. The CDR3 contains 12 residues. Germline CDR1 reads SGHRS; CDR2 reads YFSETQ. Trimming took 8 bases from V and 2 from J, leaving 10 bases between them. The CDR3: CASTESQETQYF. CDR3 nucleotides: TGCGCCAGTACAGAAAGTCAAGAGACCCAGTACTTC.

This clone was observed a single time. This chain connects TRBV28 to TRBJ1-5; TRBD1 might be the D (6 bases). The germline gives CDR1 MDHEN, CDR2 SYDVKM. The CDR3 sequence is 15 residues long. The ends were cut back, 5 bases at V and 5 bases at J, with 16 bases in the middle. This CDR3 reads CASSRVGGGHQPQHF. The CDR3 DNA reads TGTGCCAGCAGTCGAGTAGGGGGGGGCCATCAGCCCCAGCATTTT.

The V call is TRBV19, the J call TRBJ2-5; 7 nucleotides align to TRBD1. This CDR3 is 16 amino acids long. Trimming cost V 3 bases and J 4 bases; bases outside gene matches: 11. Germline CDR1 and CDR2: LNHDA and SQIVND (reference sequence). The CDR3 nucleotides are TGTGCCAGTAGTATTGACAGGGTGGCCCAACGAGAGACCCAGTACTTC. As protein: CASSIDRVAQRETQYF.

This sequence joins TRBV29-1 and TRBJ2-2; no clear D. The CDR3 is 16 amino acids. Looked up from germline, CDR1 is SQVTM and CDR2 is ANQGSEA. Trimming removed 0 bases at V and 2 bases at J, with 13 bases between. The CDR3 DNA reads TGCAGCGTTGAAGATCAAGGCAGGAGTAACACCGGGGAGCTGTTTTTT. Translating gives CSVEDQGRSNTGELFF.

The rearrangement uses TRBV18 and TRBJ2-7, with 9 positions matching TRBD1. Per germline, CDR1 KGHSH and CDR2 LQKENI. The CDR3 extends over 13 amino acids. The V and J ends lost 6 bases and 3 bases, in that order; junction bases with no gene match: 3. CDR3 nucleotides: TGTGCCAGCTCGCTGACAGGGGGCTACGAGCAGTACTTC. Translating gives CASSLTGGYEQYF.

The chain uses TRBV27 and TRBJ2-7; TRBD1 matches at 9 bases. The V gene's germline CDR1 is MNHEY and CDR2 SMNVEV (reference sequence). J was trimmed by 6 bases and V by 10 bases; bases with no gene match: 13. The length of the CDR3 is 14 residues. This chain's CDR3 is CATTPGQGISEQYF. The CDR3 DNA reads TGTGCCACCACGCCGGGACAGGGAATTTCCGAGCAGTACTTC.

Here the CDR3 reads CASSLADRADQPQHF. The CDR3 coding sequence is TGTGCCAGCAGTTTGGCTGACCGGGCGGATCAGCCCCAGCATTTT. This chain uses TRBV28 with TRBJ1-5; no reliable D call. CDR3 length equals 15 residues. V gave up 3 bases and J gave up 5 bases, with 14 bases separating them. Germline values: CDR1 MDHEN, CDR2 SYDVKM.

The rearrangement links TRBV18 to TRBJ1-3; D is unresolved. Trimming cost V 8 bases and J 8 bases, with 19 bases left between them. The CDR3 is 14 amino acids. From germline, CDR1 is KGHSH and CDR2 LQKENI. The CDR3 reads CASLAIQSGDTIYF. The CDR3 DNA is TGTGCCAGCCTCGCGATTCAGTCGGGCGACACCATATATTTT.

This chain joins TRBV6-6 and TRBJ1-2, with 7 bases lining up with TRBD1. Germline V gives CDR1 MNHNY, CDR2 SVGAGI (reference sequence). The CDR3 has 13 amino acids. The ends lost 6 bases at V and 4 bases at J; junction bases unmatched: 5. CDR3 sequence: CASSMDRIYGYTF. The CDR3 DNA follows: TGTGCCAGCAGCATGGACAGGATCTATGGCTACACCTTC.

The rearrangement joins TRBV29-1 to TRBJ2-5; D is uncertain. The length of the CDR3 is 11 residues. Germline lookup yields CDR1 SQVTM and CDR2 ANQGSEA. Trimming took off 7 bases at V and 5 bases at J, with 11 bases between the two ends. Here the CDR3 DNA reads TGCAGCGGATCAATGGAGGAGACCCAGTACTTC. It is translated as CSGSMEETQYF.

This clone was recorded once. This chain's CDR3 is CASLRGSGELFF. CDR3 DNA sequence: TGTGCCAGTCTAAGGGGGTCCGGGGAGCTGTTTTTT. This sequence joins TRBV19 and TRBJ2-2; the D gene is possibly TRBD1 (6 bases). Trimming took 8 bases from V and 6 from J, leaving 10 bases between them. The CDR3 length is 12 residues. Germline V lookup: CDR1 LNHDA, CDR2 SQIVND (reference sequence).

A few counts support this clone. The genes are TRBV9 and TRBJ1-4; D is uncertain. Germline loops: CDR1 SGDLS, CDR2 YYNGEE. The germline V and J ends were trimmed by 2 bases and 5 bases, with 10 bases remaining between them. The CDR3 is 14 amino acids. CDR3 sequence: CASSVSDGNEKLFF. Written as DNA, the CDR3 is TGTGCCAGCAGCGTGTCGGACGGAAATGAAAAACTGTTTTTT.

V and J are TRBV21-1 and TRBJ2-5; no check of the table's D call, TRBD2, against the DNA was made. TRBV21-1 is tagged as a pseudogene. The CDR3 runs 17 residues. The CDR3 nucleotides are TGTGCCAGCATCCCGGGACTAGCCCGACACCCGAATGAGACCCAGTACTTC. Its protein is CASIPGLARHPNETQYF.

The genes are TRBV6-1 and TRBJ2-1; D ambiguous. The germline CDR1 and CDR2 sequences are MNHNS and SASEGT. The CDR3 extends over 13 amino acids. Trimming removed 1 base from V and 5 bases from J, with 6 bases in between. Here the CDR3 reads CASSEVGDNEQFF. CDR3 sequence (DNA): TGTGCCAGCAGTGAAGTAGGAGACAATGAGCAGTTCTTC.

This chain uses TRBV25-1 with TRBJ2-7; the D is unclear. CDR1 and CDR2 (germline): MGHDK, SYGVNS. V was clipped by 4 bases and J by 2 bases, with 3 bases between them. CDR3 length: 11 residues. The CDR3 region has the DNA TGTGCCAGCAGTGTGACCTACGAGCAGTACTTC. Translated, it gives CASSVTYEQYF.

The rearrangement uses TRBV5-1 and TRBJ1-2; 8 bases agree with TRBD1. Germline-derived CDR1 and CDR2 are SGHRS and YFSETQ. The ends lost 7 bases at V and 8 bases at J; junction bases unmatched: 4. The CDR3 has 11 residues. The CDR3 loop reads CASGDRGGYTF. The DNA of the CDR3 is TGCGCCAGCGGAGACAGGGGAGGCTACACCTTC. Based on the CDR3 plus reference TRBV5-1 and TRBJ1-2, the full variable domain is KAGVTQTPRYLIKTRGQQVTLSCSPISGHRSVSWYQQTPGQGLQFLFEYFSETQRNKGNFPGRFSGRQFSNSRSEMNVSTLELGDSALYLCASGDRGGYTFGSGTRLTVV.

The chain is built from TRBV5-1 and TRBJ2-3; D assignment may be TRBD1 or TRBD2 (5 bases each). The CDR3 spans 16 residues. The germline V gene has CDR1 SGHRS and CDR2 YFSETQ. With 0 bases removed from V and 3 bases from J, the gap between germline ends came to 14 bases. The CDR3 nucleotides read TGCGCCAGCAGCTTGGGGGGACGGCTCGCGACAGATACGCAGTATTTT. Its protein is CASSLGGRLATDTQYF.

The V and J genes are TRBV29-1 and TRBJ2-1; D might be TRBD2 (5 bases). V was trimmed by 5 bases and J by 2 bases, leaving 13 bases between them. Germline V gives CDR1 SQVTM, CDR2 ANQGSEA. The CDR3 consists of 14 residues. CDR3 loop: CSVRRLGTYNEQFF. The CDR3 region has the DNA TGCAGCGTTAGACGACTCGGGACCTACAATGAGCAGTTCTTC.

The rearrangement joins TRBV2 to TRBJ1-1, with D possibly TRBD1 on 6 matching bases. V lost 1 base, J lost 2 bases, and 8 bases lay in between. CDR1 and CDR2 from the germline V gene are SNHLY and FYNNEI. This CDR3 is 14 amino acids long. CDR3 in amino acids: CASSEGGLNTEAFF. The DNA for the CDR3 is TGTGCCAGCAGTGAAGGGGGGCTAAACACTGAAGCTTTCTTT.

This clone was recorded once. This chain joins TRBV11-2 and TRBJ2-5; D might be TRBD2 (6 bases). This CDR3 is 13 amino acids long. The germline V gene encodes CDR1 SGHAT and CDR2 FQNNGV. Trimming cost V 4 bases and J 2 bases, with 8 bases left between them. CDR3: CASSSGTQETQYF. Here the CDR3 DNA reads TGTGCCAGCAGCTCCGGGACTCAAGAGACCCAGTACTTC. Full variable domain (outside the CDR3, taken from reference TRBV11-2 and TRBJ2-5): EAGVAQSPRYKIIEKRQSVAFWCNPISGHATLYWYQQILGQGPKLLIQFQNNGVVDDSQLPKDRFSAERLKGVDSTLKIQPAKLEDSAVYLCASSSGTQETQYFGPGTRLLVL.

The chain is built from TRBV5-6 and TRBJ1-5, with D perhaps TRBD1 (6 bases). V was trimmed by 4 bases and J by 2 bases, leaving 13 bases between them. Germline CDR1 is SGHDT and CDR2 is YYEEEE. This CDR3 spans 15 amino acids. The CDR3 here is CASSIQGSGNQPQHF. The CDR3 nucleotides are TGTGCCAGCAGCATACAGGGTAGTGGCAATCAGCCCCAGCATTTT.